Sequencing of this TCR beta chain was carried out in a study of blood T cell repertoires in COVID-19. As for the study in general: COVID-19 samples from acute and convalescent phases originated in the United States, Italy and Spain. PBMCs, B-cell-depleted T cells, or T cells provided the cDNA or gDNA that made up the material.

The repertoire was sequenced with immunoSEQ multiplex PCR; TCRdb's copy has only in-frame clones and lacks some. This table has 100,000 to 150,000 clones, roughly 90% appearing once. In its sample, this clone was seen once. The CDR3 has 16 residues. Per germline, CDR1 KGHSH and CDR2 LQKENI. J lost 5 bases, V lost 0 bases, and 3 bases had no gene match. The sequencing input was peripheral blood. V and J are TRBV18 and TRBJ2-3, with 12 nucleotides matching TRBD2. The source of this sequence is a woman aged 80 or over with acute or convalescent COVID-19. The CDR3 sequence: CASSPPTSGGIDTQYF. As DNA, the CDR3 is TGTGCCAGCTCACCACCGACTAGCGGGGGAATAGATACGCAGTATTTT.